What follows are 15 T cell receptor beta chains derived from one specimen sequenced in a study of shared clonotypes between healthy human individuals (dated by TCRdb to 2018 to 2020). CD8 naive samples were obtained by positive selection for CCR7 among CD45RO-negative cells, yielding a CD45RA+CCR7+ population from which TemRA cells were excluded. Library generation was performed with the immunoSEQ multiplex PCR assay. TCRdb obtained this table from immuneACCESS and retained in-frame rearrangements with V and J assigned. These tables miss some clones; where compared with another copy, unresolved V genes account for less than half of the shortfall, and the remainder is unexplained. The sample data list hundreds of thousands of clones, and 95% to 96% of these were observed just once. The top ten hold roughly 0.12% of the sample. Sequenced material: naive CD8+ T cells sorted from blood. The sample's cell subset or site label, in plain terms: CD45RA+CCR7+. Source of these receptors: a woman in her twenties or thirties in good health.

The J gene is TRBJ2-7, the V gene TRBV2, with D possibly matching TRBD1 (7 bases). The CDR3 spans 14 residues. V lost 4 bases and J lost 0, with 10 bases in between. CDR1 is SNHLY and CDR2 is FYNNEI in the germline V gene. Here the CDR3 DNA reads TGTGCCAGCAGTGCAGGGGGGTACTCCTACGAGCAGTACTTC. Translated: CASSAGGYSYEQYF.

The chain links TRBV2 to TRBJ1-5; D remains ambiguous. Between the trimmed V and J ends, which lost 3 bases and 0 bases, there was a span of 15 bases. CDR3 length equals 17 residues. Looked up from germline, CDR1 is SNHLY and CDR2 is FYNNEI. Here the CDR3 reads CASSDPAYEYSNQPQHF. DNA for the CDR3: TGTGCCAGCAGTGATCCCGCGTACGAATATAGCAATCAGCCCCAGCATTTT.

This sequence joins TRBV29-1 and TRBJ2-3, with TRBD2 matching over 10 bases. Germline-derived CDR1 and CDR2 are SQVTM and ANQGSEA. V lost 5 bases and J lost 0; bases outside the gene matches: 5. This CDR3 spans 15 amino acids. The CDR3 here is CSVFGLADSTDTQYF. The CDR3 coding sequence is TGCAGCGTTTTCGGACTAGCGGATAGCACAGATACGCAGTATTTT.

This clone has just a few counts. The V call is TRBV2, the J call TRBJ1-5; D is perhaps TRBD1 (5 bases). V lost 8 bases and J lost 7, with 15 bases in between. The length of the CDR3 is 13 residues. Germline V CDR1 and CDR2: SNHLY, FYNNEI. This CDR3 is CASSRGGQQPQHF. The CDR3 nucleotides are TGTGCCAGCTCAAGGGGAGGGCAACAGCCCCAGCATTTT.

The sample holds one count of this clone. Different DNA sequences within this sample yield the same CDR3. The J gene is TRBJ2-7, the V gene TRBV28, with D possibly TRBD2 on 5 matching bases. With 2 bases removed from V and 0 bases from J, the gap between germline ends came to 8 bases. This CDR3 has 14 residues. Germline V gene data show CDR1 as MDHEN and CDR2 as SYDVKM. The CDR3 loop is CASSLRGFSYEQYF. The CDR3 nucleotides read TGTGCCAGCAGTTTACGCGGGTTCTCCTACGAGCAGTACTTC.

The chain employs TRBV7-6 and TRBJ2-4; TRBD2 aligns across 8 bases. Trimming removed 5 bases from V and 8 bases from J; junction bases left unmatched: 11. This CDR3 is built from 15 residues. Germline-derived CDR1 and CDR2 are SGHVS and FNYEAQ. The CDR3 DNA reads TGTGCCAGCAGCGAAGGACTAGCCGCGGGTCACATTCAGTACTTC. It codes for CASSEGLAAGHIQYF.

The V gene is TRBV6-5, the J gene TRBJ1-1, with 7 bases lining up with TRBD1. The CDR3 is made up of 16 amino acids. The V and J ends lost 0 bases and 3 bases, in that order; junction bases with no gene match: 7. Germline CDR1 MNHEY, CDR2 SVGAGI. The CDR3: CASSYSIRGRYTEAFF. CDR3 nucleotide sequence: TGTGCCAGCAGTTACTCTATCAGGGGGAGGTACACTGAAGCTTTCTTT.

The V and J genes are TRBV19 and TRBJ1-2, with D uncertain. The CDR3 totals 13 residues. CDR1 and CDR2 from the germline V gene are LNHDA and SQIVND (reference sequence). V was shortened by 3 bases and J by 6 bases, with 11 bases between the two germline ends. CDR3 sequence: CASSIVGIHGYTF. For the CDR3, the DNA is TGTGCCAGTAGTATTGTAGGGATCCATGGCTACACCTTC.

The rearrangement joins TRBV18 to TRBJ1-1, with D possibly matching TRBD1 (6 bases). V shed 2 bases and J shed 0 bases, with 16 bases lying between them. This CDR3 is built from 17 residues. Germline values: CDR1 KGHSH, CDR2 LQKENI. CDR3 loop: CASSPTGPNTMNTEAFF. The CDR3 nucleotides read TGTGCCAGCTCACCAACAGGGCCCAACACGATGAACACTGAAGCTTTCTTT.

The gene calls are TRBV5-1 and TRBJ2-2; maybe TRBD1 (6 bases). Germline V gene lookup returns CDR1 SGHRS and CDR2 YFSETQ. This CDR3 has 14 residues. V was cut by 3 bases and J by 7 bases, with 13 bases left in between. In DNA, the CDR3 is TGCGCCAGCAGCTGGGGGCCGCTTAACGGGGAGCTGTTTTTT. This gives the protein CASSWGPLNGELFF.

The V gene is TRBV11-2, the J gene TRBJ2-1; 7 bases map to TRBD1. Losses at the gene ends were 1 base for V and 6 bases for J; bases not matched to a gene: 6. This CDR3 has 15 amino acids. Germline lookup yields CDR1 SGHAT and CDR2 FQNNGV. CDR3 sequence (DNA): TGTGCCAGCAGCTTAGGGTGGGGACAGTCCAATGAGCAGTTCTTC. Its protein product is CASSLGWGQSNEQFF.

The rearrangement links TRBV5-6 to TRBJ2-7; TRBD2 agrees at 8 bases. Germline V CDR1 and CDR2: SGHDT, YYEEEE. After removal of 1 base from V and 0 bases from J, the junction contained 9 bases not matched to a gene. The CDR3 contains 17 residues. The CDR3 DNA sequence: TGTGCCAGCAGCTTGAACACGGGAGGGACGAACTCCTACGAGCAGTACTTC. Its translation is CASSLNTGGTNSYEQYF.

The chain combines TRBV27 with TRBJ1-1; D not certain. Trimming took 5 bases from V and 11 from J, leaving 18 bases between them. This CDR3 region has 13 residues. Germline loops: CDR1 MNHEY, CDR2 SMNVEV (reference sequence). The chain's CDR3 is CASSHGAAYPAFF. In DNA, the CDR3 is TGTGCCAGCAGTCACGGCGCCGCCTACCCGGCTTTCTTT.

In its sample, this clone was seen once. The chain has TRBV16 and TRBJ2-1, with a weak D call TRBD2 (5 bases). The CDR3 runs 16 residues. Trimming pared 1 base from V and 0 bases from J, leaving 10 bases between. Germline values: CDR1 KGHSY, CDR2 FQNENV. Here the CDR3 DNA reads TGTGCCAGCAGCCAATTGACGGGAAGCTCCTACAATGAGCAGTTCTTC. This sequence encodes CASSQLTGSSYNEQFF.

The rearrangement uses TRBV29-1 and TRBJ2-3, with 7 nucleotides matching TRBD1. The V gene end was trimmed by 2 bases and the J gene end by 4 bases; junction bases not matched to a gene: 3. From germline, CDR1 is SQVTM and CDR2 ANQGSEA. The CDR3 spans 13 residues. The CDR3 protein is CSVESTGPDTQYF. The CDR3 nucleotides read TGCAGCGTTGAATCGACAGGGCCAGATACGCAGTATTTT.